This record concerns one T cell receptor (beta chain) sequence. What this receptor recognizes is not known. The junction departs from the called germline gene at one end, perhaps through a read error. This record comes from a study of tumor-infiltrating lymphocytes in primary liver carcinoma (dated by TCRdb to 2016 to 2017). For context, the study as a whole: Of the five patients (three men and two women, aged 30 to 69 years), four had hepatocellular carcinoma and one had combined HCC and intrahepatic cholangiocarcinoma. The tumors of the five patients were staged as T1-T3 N0M0, with maximum diameters ranging from roughly 4.2 to 10 cm. Each sample produced about 3.5 to 7.13 million productive TCRbeta reads, and read depth showed no significant difference between tissue types. The study combined TCRbeta repertoire sequencing, expression microarrays and whole-exome sequencing across five regions of each liver tumor, with adjacent normal tissue and blood. A total of about 35 specimens from 5 patients underwent TCRbeta repertoire sequencing, comprising around 25 tumor regions, 5 adjacent noncancerous liver tissues and 5 peripheral blood samples. The 25 tumor region samples were profiled with Agilent mRNA microarrays so that TCRbeta repertoire diversity could be related to the local molecular phenotype. Technical replicate repertoires showed high reproducibility, with mean shared-clone rates about 0.86 and correlation coefficients above 0.98. On the study overall, not on this receptor specifically: Because sequencing covered only the TCR beta chain and unpaired alpha chains were not captured, true repertoire diversity is likely underestimated. Only roughly 7-24% of top clones appeared in all five regions of a tumor, which suggests that tumor-infiltrating T cells are spatially heterogeneous. Consistent with antigen-driven expansion, pairs of tumor regions showed higher repertoire overlap (mean roughly 36%) than either tumor-adjacent pairs (around 17%) or tumor-blood pairs (approximately 15%). Since the samples were bulk and unsorted, there was no way to compare CD4+ and CD8+ T cell repertoires. The top 250 clones accounted for a significantly greater share of the repertoire in tumors than in blood (p = 0.039). Only a few patients were included in the study, and the authors note that the findings should be validated in a larger study.

Using a constant-region primer and ProtoScript II reverse transcriptase, TCRbeta-specific cDNA was reverse-transcribed from roughly 460 ng total RNA. Construction of the TCRbeta libraries relied on three nested rounds of multiplex PCR, following a slightly modified ARM-PCR procedure. Sample barcodes and Illumina adapters were attached in a final 25-cycle PCR using Deep VentR polymerase. Before sequencing, amplicons of 200-500 bp were gel-purified using a QIAquick gel extraction kit. The TCRbeta amplicons were sequenced with 250-bp paired-end reads on an Illumina HiSeq 2500. On the study's bioinformatics: Quality trimming of reads was performed with Trimmomatic v0.33, and paired reads were merged with FLASH v1.2.11 so that full CDR3 sequences could be recovered. V, D and J germline segments were assigned to the rearranged TCRbeta sequences using MiGEC v1.2.1b. Clonotype statistics, along with Shannon-Wiener diversity indices, were calculated using VDJtools v1.0.0. To reduce sampling bias, subsequent analyses other than the diversity analysis used only the 250 most abundant clonotypes in each sample. The public reads were run again by TCRdb, first through fastp at Q25 and then through MiXCR, and only productive beta chains were kept. Each entry is one CDR3 protein sequence, shown with its most common DNA and genes. TCRdb, not the original authors, processed these V and J calls. The sample table lists about 43,000 distinct CDR3 sequences, approximately 70% of them with a count of one. The ten largest clones represent under 20% of the sample.

Without any cell sorting, total RNA and DNA were co-extracted from about 21-30 mg of bulk tissue using the AllPrep DNA/RNA mini kit. Between November 2015 and early 2016, about 5 patients in China with histopathologically diagnosed primary liver carcinoma had their tumors surgically resected. Patients had chronic HBV infection and were treatment-naive at sampling. Each tumor was sampled at five spatially separated regions: the superior, inferior, left-lateral and right-lateral poles and the tumor centre. Histology showed that every tumor sample contained more than 75% viable tumor cells. Each fresh piece of tumor and adjacent tissue was cut in two, with one half stored in RNAlater at -80 degrees C and the other half sent for histology. Source material: liver tumor tissue from sampling region 2. This sample's cell subset or site label indicates: tumor region T2, inferior pole. This sequence was found in a man in his forties with primary liver carcinoma and hepatitis B virus infection.

The nucleotide sequence reads TGCGCCAGCGGCTTGGAAAGGCGAACGAGCGCTGAAGCTTTCTTT. This is translated as CASGLERRTSAEAFF. The rearranged chain carries TRBV5-1 and TRBJ1-1; no D gene is confidently identified. The CDR3 measures 15 amino acids from cysteine to phenylalanine. The CDR3 DNA has 45 bases and is translated from base 1. The germline V gene provides CDR1 SGHRS and CDR2 YFSETQ.